Following are 31 T cell receptor beta chains from one sample sequenced in a study of blood T cell repertoires in COVID-19. TCRdb's table, derived via immunoSEQ multiplex PCR, lists solely in-frame clones and lacks some. The table has hundreds of thousands of clones, about 88% seen once; the top ten hold around 13%. Specimen: peripheral blood. These receptors were collected from a woman aged 70 to 79 with COVID-19, enrolled during active disease.

This clone appeared once. This chain links TRBV11-1 with TRBJ2-3; 8 nucleotides agree with TRBD2. From germline, CDR1 is SGHAT and CDR2 FQDESV (reference sequence). V trimming: 4 bases; J trimming: 6 bases; junction bases outside the gene matches: 9. This CDR3 spans 15 amino acids. The CDR3 bases are TGTGCCAGCAGCTGGGGTGGCGGGGGGATCGATACGCAGTATTTT. It codes for CASSWGGGGIDTQYF.

The V call is TRBV28, the J call TRBJ1-1, with 9 bases identical to TRBD1. Germline CDR1 MDHEN, CDR2 SYDVKM. This CDR3 region has 17 residues. J gave up 5 bases and V 5 bases, and 15 bases lay outside the gene matches. CDR3 sequence: CASSPGTVQGAWTEAFF. CDR3 DNA: TGTGCCAGCAGTCCTGGTACGGTACAGGGGGCATGGACTGAAGCTTTCTTT.

The rearrangement links TRBV7-8 to TRBJ1-5; maybe TRBD1 (6 bases). Germline-derived CDR1 and CDR2 are SGHVS and FQNEAQ. The CDR3 is made up of 16 amino acids. V lost 4 bases and J 3 bases, leaving 16 bases between the germline ends. The CDR3 loop is CASSSLISGDNQPQHF. The CDR3 DNA sequence: TGTGCCAGCAGCTCCTTGATATCAGGGGACAATCAGCCCCAGCATTTT.

The genes are TRBV12-5 and TRBJ2-2; 8 nucleotides line up with TRBD1. Per the germline V gene, CDR1 is LGHNT and CDR2 is FRNRAP. This CDR3 is 17 amino acids long. V lost 3 bases to trimming and J lost 3 bases; unmatched junction nucleotides: 9. CDR3 DNA: TGTGCTAGTGGTTTTTGGACAGGGCACTTGGACACCGGGGAGCTGTTTTTT. It is translated as CASGFWTGHLDTGELFF.

In DNA, the CDR3 is TGTGCCAGCAGCTTAGCTGCCACTAGCACCGGGGAGCTGTTTTTT. Translated: CASSLAATSTGELFF. The rearrangement uses TRBV7-2 and TRBJ2-2; a possible D gene is TRBD2 (5 bases). V was shortened by 0 bases and J by 4 bases, with 9 bases between the two germline ends. Germline-derived CDR1 and CDR2 are SGHTA and FQGNSA. CDR3 size: 15 residues.

The chain is built from TRBV5-5 and TRBJ1-5; D not resolved. The length of the CDR3 is 15 residues. The V end lost 3 bases, the J end lost 2 bases, and 12 bases lay between the germline ends. CDR1 is SGHKS, CDR2 YYEKEE, per germline (reference sequence). The CDR3 spells CASSWEGGGNQPQHF. The DNA of the CDR3 is TGTGCCAGCAGCTGGGAGGGTGGGGGCAATCAGCCCCAGCATTTT.

The CDR3 sequence: CASSQDWATQETQYF. Written as DNA, the CDR3 is TGTGCCAGCAGCCAAGATTGGGCCACCCAAGAGACCCAGTACTTC. This sequence joins TRBV3-1 (or the pseudogene TRBV3-2) and TRBJ2-5; D not certain. Trimming took 0 bases from V and 1 from J, leaving 9 bases between them. Germline CDR1 reads LGHDT; CDR2 reads YNNKEL (reference sequence). CDR3 length equals 15 residues.

This clone was found a few times. The chain is built from TRBV5-1 and TRBJ2-1; TRBD1 might be the D (6 bases). Germline V gene lookup returns CDR1 SGHRS and CDR2 YFSETQ. Trimming pared 0 bases from V and 15 bases from J, leaving 16 bases between. The CDR3 has 13 amino acids. Here the CDR3 reads CASSLGARRGRFF. CDR3 sequence (DNA): TGCGCCAGCAGCTTGGGGGCGCGTAGGGGGAGGTTCTTC.

The chain employs TRBV7-9 and TRBJ2-6, with D perhaps TRBD2 (6 bases). There are 13 residues in the CDR3. Trimming pared 11 bases from V and 0 bases from J, leaving 8 bases between. The germline V gene encodes CDR1 SEHNR and CDR2 FQNEAQ (reference sequence). The CDR3 reads CAHGGSGANVLTF. The CDR3 DNA follows: TGTGCCCACGGGGGCTCTGGGGCCAACGTCCTGACTTTC.

J is TRBJ1-1 and V is TRBV6-5; tentatively, D is TRBD1 (5 bases). The CDR3 covers 15 residues. With 6 bases removed from V and 0 bases from J, the gap between germline ends came to 14 bases. Germline V gene sequence: CDR1 MNHEY, CDR2 SVGAGI. In DNA, the CDR3 is TGTGCCAGCAGACATAGATCACAGGTGAACACTGAAGCTTTCTTT. Translated: CASRHRSQVNTEAFF.

The chain uses TRBV5-6 and TRBJ2-5; 7 bases are shared with TRBD2. The length of the CDR3 is 13 residues. V lost 3 bases and J lost 5; bases outside the gene matches: 4. CDR1 is SGHDT and CDR2 is YYEEEE in the germline V gene. The CDR3 sequence: CASSSPRGETQYF. CDR3 in DNA: TGTGCCAGCAGCTCCCCGCGGGGGGAGACCCAGTACTTC.

The V and J genes are TRBV2 and TRBJ1-5, with D uncertain. Germline CDR1 reads SNHLY; CDR2 reads FYNNEI. The V and J ends lost 3 bases and 1 base respectively, with 7 bases between them. This CDR3 region has 14 residues. CDR3 in DNA: TGTGCCAGCAGTGAGTTCCGGAGCAATCAGCCCCAGCATTTT. It encodes CASSEFRSNQPQHF.

The chain uses TRBV24-1 and TRBJ2-1, with 10 bases aligning to TRBD2. The germline V gene encodes CDR1 KGHDR and CDR2 SFDVKD. There are 16 residues in the CDR3. J gave up 8 bases and V 5 bases, and 11 bases lay outside the gene matches. In DNA form, the CDR3 reads TGTGCCACCAGTGGGGAGCGGGGGGGTTTGTGGGATGAGCAGTTCTTC. It codes for CATSGERGGLWDEQFF.

This chain connects TRBV12-5 to TRBJ2-7; 10 bases align to TRBD1. Per the germline V gene, CDR1 is LGHNT and CDR2 is FRNRAP. The CDR3 loop spans 13 amino acids. V shed 4 bases and J 7 bases; nucleotides not matched to a gene: 4. The CDR3 DNA reads TGTGCTAGTGGTTCCGGGACAGGGGATGAGCAGTACTTC. As protein: CASGSGTGDEQYF. Combining the CDR3 with reference TRBV12-5 and TRBJ2-7 gives the whole variable domain DARVTQTPRHKVTEMGQEVTMRCQPILGHNTVFWYRQTMMQGLELLAYFRNRAPLDDSGMPKDRFSAEMPDATLATLKIQPSEPRDSAVYFCASGSGTGDEQYFGPGTRLTVT.

This chain links TRBV5-6 with TRBJ1-4, with D perhaps TRBD1 (6 bases). This CDR3 spans 15 amino acids. V was cut by 4 bases and J by 2 bases, with 12 bases left in between. Germline V gene sequence: CDR1 SGHDT, CDR2 YYEEEE. DNA of the CDR3: TGTGCCAGCAGCCGTTACAGGGTTACTAATGAAAAACTGTTTTTT. It specifies CASSRYRVTNEKLFF.

The J gene is TRBJ2-7, the V gene TRBV28; possible D gene TRBD1, 6 bases. There are 17 residues in the CDR3. V was trimmed by 3 bases and J by 4 bases, leaving 22 bases between them. The germline V gene encodes CDR1 MDHEN and CDR2 SYDVKM. The CDR3 here is CASSFRSWGQIKYEQYF. In nucleotides, the CDR3 is TGTGCCAGCAGTTTCCGCTCTTGGGGGCAAATAAAGTACGAGCAGTACTTC. Drawing the rest from reference TRBV28 and TRBJ2-7, the complete variable domain is DVKVTQSSRYLVKRTGEKVFLECVQDMDHENMFWYRQDPGLGLRLIYFSYDVKMKEKGDIPEGYSVSREKKERFSLILESASTNQTSMYLCASSFRSWGQIKYEQYFGPGTRLTVT.

V usage is TRBV12-5 and J usage is TRBJ1-2; 10 bases map to TRBD1. Trimming at V came to 4 bases and at J to 8 bases, leaving 10 bases not matched to a gene. CDR1 is LGHNT, CDR2 FRNRAP, per germline. The CDR3 spans 15 residues. The CDR3, as DNA: TGTGCTAGTGGTTCTCTACCGGGACAGGGGTGGGGCTACACCTTC. Amino acids: CASGSLPGQGWGYTF.

The chain recombines TRBV10-2 with TRBJ1-6; D may be TRBD1 (5 bases). V lost 7 bases, J lost 6 bases, and 22 bases lay in between. Germline CDR1 is WSHSY and CDR2 is SAAADI. This CDR3 region has 17 residues. The CDR3 protein is CASTSWGGGEPNSPLHF. As DNA, the CDR3 is TGCGCCAGCACCTCCTGGGGGGGAGGCGAACCTAATTCACCCCTCCACTTT.

The rearrangement uses TRBV13 and TRBJ2-7; 9 nucleotides align to TRBD2. The J segment lost 4 bases and the V segment lost 0 bases, leaving 7 bases of the junction unmatched. Germline loops: CDR1 PRHDT, CDR2 FYEKMQ (reference sequence). The CDR3 is made up of 16 amino acids. Here the CDR3 DNA reads TGTGCCAGCAGCTTAGGCTTGCGGGGGGGCTTTTACGAGCAGTACTTC. It specifies CASSLGLRGGFYEQYF.

In this sample, this clone turned up a few times. The chain recombines TRBV7-2 with TRBJ2-2; D gene ambiguous. There are 15 residues in the CDR3. CDR1 and CDR2 from the germline V gene are SGHTA and FQGNSA. Trimming left V 3 bases short and J 0 bases short, with 8 bases between. The CDR3 loop is CASSFSTTNTGELFF. CDR3 bases: TGTGCCAGCAGCTTCTCTACTACGAACACCGGGGAGCTGTTTTTT.

The chain combines TRBV9 with TRBJ1-1; 9 nucleotides line up with TRBD1. CDR1 is SGDLS and CDR2 is YYNGEE in the germline V gene. The J segment lost 4 bases and the V segment lost 3 bases, leaving 16 bases of the junction unmatched. The CDR3 sequence is 18 residues long. CDR3 loop: CASSAHPGQGLLVTEAFF. In DNA, the CDR3 is TGTGCCAGCAGCGCCCATCCGGGACAGGGACTCCTGGTCACTGAAGCTTTCTTT. Complete variable domain (other parts from reference TRBV9 and TRBJ1-1): DSGVTQTPKHLITATGQRVTLRCSPRSGDLSVYWYQQSLDQGLQFLIQYYNGEERAKGNILERFSAQQFPDLHSELNLSSLELGDSALYFCASSAHPGQGLLVTEAFFGQGTRLTVV.

The chain combines TRBV2 with TRBJ2-7, with 8 bases fitting TRBD2. V was pared by 3 bases and J by 6 bases, with 1 base of the junction left unmatched. CDR1 is SNHLY and CDR2 is FYNNEI in the germline V gene. This CDR3 contains 12 residues. The CDR3 DNA sequence: TGTGCCAGCAGTGATCGGGGGGGCGAGCAGTACTTC. It specifies CASSDRGGEQYF.

The chain couples TRBV19 to TRBJ1-6; 7 positions match TRBD1. CDR1 is LNHDA and CDR2 is SQIVND in the germline V gene (reference sequence). CDR3 length equals 16 residues. The V gene end was trimmed by 3 bases and the J gene end by 8 bases; junction bases not matched to a gene: 10. CDR3: CASSITGVLPDSPLHF. CDR3 coding DNA: TGTGCCAGTAGTATCACAGGGGTGCTCCCCGATTCACCCCTCCACTTT.

V usage is TRBV12-5 and J usage is TRBJ2-7; 7 bases line up with TRBD2. The V gene's germline CDR1 is LGHNT and CDR2 FRNRAP. J gave up 2 bases and V 1 base, and 8 bases lay outside the gene matches. The CDR3 covers 16 residues. CDR3 DNA sequence: TGTGCTAGTGGTTTGGCTGGGAGGGGAGAGGCCTACGAGCAGTACTTC. Its protein is CASGLAGRGEAYEQYF.

This clone was found a few times. This rearrangement joins TRBV5-5 to TRBJ2-5, with TRBD2 matching over 14 bases. Trimming removed 0 bases from V and 2 bases from J; junction bases left unmatched: 0. This CDR3 spans 16 amino acids. CDR1 is SGHKS and CDR2 is YYEKEE in the germline V gene (reference sequence). CDR3 loop: CASSLGLAGGQETQYF. The CDR3 bases are TGTGCCAGCAGCTTGGGACTAGCGGGGGGGCAAGAGACCCAGTACTTC.

A single count supports this clone. The J gene is TRBJ2-4, the V gene TRBV3-1 (or the pseudogene TRBV3-2); no firm D call. Germline CDR1 and CDR2: LGHDT and YNNKEL (reference sequence). The CDR3 covers 12 residues. The V and J ends lost 7 bases and 3 bases respectively, with 7 bases between them. CDR3 nucleotides: TGTGCCAGCACCGCGGTCAAAAACATTCAGTACTTC. Translating it yields CASTAVKNIQYF.

This chain connects TRBV2 to TRBJ2-7; D is ambiguous. There are 15 residues in the CDR3. Between the trimmed V and J ends, which lost 0 bases and 5 bases, there was a span of 14 bases. Per the germline V gene, CDR1 is SNHLY and CDR2 is FYNNEI. The CDR3 spells CASSEATIATDEQYF. Written as DNA, the CDR3 is TGTGCCAGCAGTGAAGCGACCATAGCTACCGACGAGCAGTACTTC.

The chain couples TRBV28 to TRBJ1-1; the D gene is possibly TRBD1 (6 bases). This CDR3 is built from 11 residues. Trimming removed 5 bases at V and 8 bases at J, with 9 bases between. Germline-derived CDR1 and CDR2 are MDHEN and SYDVKM. CDR3 DNA sequence: TGTGCCAGCAGTACAGGGAAGGAAGCTTTCTTT. It is translated as CASSTGKEAFF.

The chain carries TRBV2 and TRBJ2-7; a possible D gene is TRBD1 (5 bases). The CDR3 spans 14 residues. Trimming took 4 bases from V and 6 from J, leaving 16 bases between them. Germline V gene lookup returns CDR1 SNHLY and CDR2 FYNNEI. In nucleotides, the CDR3 is TGTGCCAGCAGTGGAATAACAGGCGGTCGCGAGCAGTACTTC. Encoded protein: CASSGITGGREQYF. The full variable domain, completed using reference TRBV2 and TRBJ2-7, is EPEVTQTPSHQVTQMGQEVILRCVPISNHLYFYWYRQILGQKVEFLVSFYNNEISEKSEIFDDQFSVERPDGSNFTLKIRSTKLEDSAMYFCASSGITGGREQYFGPGTRLTVT.

The CDR3: CASSLVGSGDTEAFF. The CDR3 nucleotides read TGTGCCAGCAGCTTGGTAGGCTCGGGGGACACTGAAGCTTTCTTT. The rearrangement joins TRBV5-8 to TRBJ1-1; TRBD1 is a possible D gene (5 bases). The CDR3 spans 15 residues. Trimming shortened V by 0 bases and J by 3 bases, and 12 bases separated the two germline ends. CDR1 is SGHTS, CDR2 YDEGEE, per germline.

This clone was seen more than once but under ten times. The chain recombines TRBV30 with TRBJ2-7; possibly TRBD1 for D (6 bases). In germline, CDR1 is GTSNPN, CDR2 SVGIG (reference sequence). The germline V and J ends were trimmed by 1 base and 4 bases, with 11 bases remaining between them. The length of the CDR3 is 13 residues. CDR3 residues: CAWSGRGVYEQYF. CDR3 nucleotides: TGTGCCTGGAGTGGCAGGGGAGTGTACGAGCAGTACTTC.